This entry concerns a single TCR beta chain. The data were obtained in a study of control samples from healthy donors and cancer patients. Some clones are missing from TCRdb's copy, which holds only in-frame ones; the method was immunoSEQ multiplex PCR. The sample has 80,000 to 100,000 clones, roughly 83% seen once. Germline CDR1 reads SGDLS; CDR2 reads YYNGEE. This CDR3 has 13 amino acids. Trimming took off 0 bases at V and 3 bases at J, with 7 bases between the two ends. This TCR was sampled from a young woman in good health. Sequenced sample: blood. The genes are TRBV9 and TRBJ2-7; unclear D gene. The CDR3 DNA reads as TGTGCCAGCAGCGTAGGAGTGGGCTACGAGCAGTACTTC. Protein product: CASSVGVGYEQYF.